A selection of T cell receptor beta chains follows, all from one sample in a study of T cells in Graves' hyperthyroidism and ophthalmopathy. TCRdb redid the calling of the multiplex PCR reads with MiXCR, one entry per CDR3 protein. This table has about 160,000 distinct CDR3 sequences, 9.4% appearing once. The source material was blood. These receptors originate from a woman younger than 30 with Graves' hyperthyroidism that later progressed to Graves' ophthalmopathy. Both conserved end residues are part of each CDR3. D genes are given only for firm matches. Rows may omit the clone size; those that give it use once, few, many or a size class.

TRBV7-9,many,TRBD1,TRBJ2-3,TGTGCCAGCAGCGCCCACAGGGGGCTCAGCACAGATACGCAGTATTTT,CASSAHRGLSTDTQYF
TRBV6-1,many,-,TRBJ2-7,TGTGCCAGCAGTGAATGGTGGCAGGGGGGTTACGAGCAGTACTTC,CASSEWWQGGYEQYF
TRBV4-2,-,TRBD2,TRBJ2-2,TGTGCCAGCAGTCCGGGAACCCCCAAGTCTAGACTAGCGGGGAGCACCGGGGAGCTGTTTTTT,CASSPGTPKSRLAGSTGELFF
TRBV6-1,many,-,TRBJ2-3,TGTGCCAGCAGTGAACCACGGGGAGCCAATCCCCCAGATACGCAGTATTTT,CASSEPRGANPPDTQYF
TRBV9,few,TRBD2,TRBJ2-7,TGTGCCAGCAGCCCGGGGGGGAATCCCCCTAAGGAGCAGTACTTC,CASSPGGNPPKEQYF
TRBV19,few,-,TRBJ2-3,TGTGCCAGTAGTATAGATCTGGGATTTGGGAACACAGATACGCAGTATTTT,CASSIDLGFGNTDTQYF
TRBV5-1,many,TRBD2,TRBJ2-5,TGCGCCAGCAGCTCGGCCACTAGCGGGATAGAGACCCAGTACTTC,CASSSATSGIETQYF
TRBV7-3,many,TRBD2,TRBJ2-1,TGTGCCAGCAGCAAAATACGAGGCGGGAGGGGTGAGCAGTTCTTC,CASSKIRGGRGEQFF
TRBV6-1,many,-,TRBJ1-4,TGTGCCAGCAGTTATGGTAACAGGGACAATGAAAAACTGTTTTTT,CASSYGNRDNEKLFF
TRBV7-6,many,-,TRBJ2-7,TGTGCCAGCAGCTTTAAGGGGTACGAGCAGTACTTC,CASSFKGYEQYF
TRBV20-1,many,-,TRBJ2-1,TGCAGTGCTAGAGTTGAGATGGCCCTACGATACAATGAGCAGTTCTTC,CSARVEMALRYNEQFF
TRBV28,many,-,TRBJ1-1,TGTGCCAGCAGCCTTAATCGTCGTGGTAGGGGTACTGAAGCTTTCTTT,CASSLNRRGRGTEAFF
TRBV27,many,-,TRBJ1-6,TGTGCCAGCAGTCCCTCAGGAGGAGCCCTCCACTTT,CASSPSGGALHF
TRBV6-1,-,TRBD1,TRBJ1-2,TGTGCCAGCAGCCGGACTTATCAGACAGGGGCTCCGGATGGCTACACCTTC,CASSRTYQTGAPDGYTF
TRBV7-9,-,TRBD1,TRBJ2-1,TGTGCCAGCAGTACAACAGGGGTCGGTGAGCAGTTCTTC,CASSTTGVGEQFF
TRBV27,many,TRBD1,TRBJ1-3,TGTGCCAGCAGTTTCGGGACAGGGGTTGGAAACACCATATATTTT,CASSFGTGVGNTIYF
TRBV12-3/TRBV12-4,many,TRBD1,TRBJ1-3,TGTGCCAGCACAAAAGGGGGCGTCACCATATATTTT,CASTKGGVTIYF
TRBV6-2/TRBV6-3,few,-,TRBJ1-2,TGTGCCAGCCATCTAAGAGGGAGTGACTATGGCTACACCTTC,CASHLRGSDYGYTF
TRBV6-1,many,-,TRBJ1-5,TGTGCCAGCAGTGAACGACAGCATACTCAGCCCCAGCATTTT,CASSERQHTQPQHF
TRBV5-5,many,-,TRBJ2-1,TGTGCCAGCGCGGACAGTTACAATGAGCAGTTCTTC,CASADSYNEQFF
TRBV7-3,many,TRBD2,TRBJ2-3,TGTGCCAGCAGCTTAGGACTAGCGGCGGACACAGATACGCAGTATTTT,CASSLGLAADTDTQYF
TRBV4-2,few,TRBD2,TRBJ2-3,TGTGCCAGCAGCCAAGGTTCGACTAGCGTGTCTAGCACAGATACGCAGTATTTT,CASSQGSTSVSSTDTQYF
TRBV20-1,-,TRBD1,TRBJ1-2,TGCAGTGCTAGAGAAACCGGGACAGGGTATGGCTACACCTTC,CSARETGTGYGYTF
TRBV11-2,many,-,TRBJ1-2,TGTGCCAGCAGCTTAGCTGGGGGGCGGATCTATGGCTACACCTTC,CASSLAGGRIYGYTF
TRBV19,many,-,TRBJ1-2,TGTGCCAGTAGTTGGTCGCAGGCGAATGGCTACACCTTC,CASSWSQANGYTF
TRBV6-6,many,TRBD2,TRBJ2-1,TGTGCCAGCAGTTACACCTACCCTAGCGGTCGAAGTTCTAGCTCCTACAATGAGCAGTTCTTC,CASSYTYPSGRSSSSYNEQFF
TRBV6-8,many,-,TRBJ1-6,TGTGCCAGCATCCGGGCCTATACTTCACCCCTCCACTTT,CASIRAYTSPLHF
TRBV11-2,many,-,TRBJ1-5,TGTGCCAGCAGCTTAGAGCCGTGGGATCAGCCCCAGCATTTT,CASSLEPWDQPQHF
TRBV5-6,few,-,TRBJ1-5,TGTGCCAGCAGCGAGAAGCCGGGACCTCAGCCCCAGCATTTT,CASSEKPGPQPQHF
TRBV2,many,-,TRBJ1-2,TGTGCCAGCAGTGAAGGGGGGACGTATGGCTACACCTTC,CASSEGGTYGYTF
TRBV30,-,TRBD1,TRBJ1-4,TGTGCCTGGAGCGTGGTACGGGACAGCTTTCCGAATGAAAAACTGTTTTTT,CAWSVVRDSFPNEKLFF
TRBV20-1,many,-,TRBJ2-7,TGCAGTGCTGAAACCGGGACTGAGACCTACGAGCAGTACTTC,CSAETGTETYEQYF
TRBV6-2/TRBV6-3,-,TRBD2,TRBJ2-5,TGTGCCAGCAGGAGTCTTAGCGGGGGGCCCCAAGAGACCCAGTACTTC,CASRSLSGGPQETQYF
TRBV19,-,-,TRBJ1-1,TGTGCCAGTAGTATGGTCCTTCACACTGAAGCTTTCTTT,CASSMVLHTEAFF
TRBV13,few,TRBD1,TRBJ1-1,TGTGCCAGCAGCGGCGGGGGAAACAGGGGGGCCCATGAAGCTTTCTTT,CASSGGGNRGAHEAFF
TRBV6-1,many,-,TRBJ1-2,TGTGCCAGCAGATCTAACTATGGCTACACCTTC,CASRSNYGYTF
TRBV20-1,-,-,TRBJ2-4,TGCAGTGCCCTGGCTGGGGACATTCAGTACTTC,CSALAGDIQYF
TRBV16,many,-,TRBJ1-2,TGTGCCAGCAGCCAATCGTATGGGGTTGGCTACACCTTC,CASSQSYGVGYTF
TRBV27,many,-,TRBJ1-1,TGTGCCAGCATTCCGGGAACCCGCGACCCTGAAGCTTTCTTT,CASIPGTRDPEAFF
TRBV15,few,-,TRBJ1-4,TGTGCCACCAGCAGAGATGGTCGGACGGGGGGGGAAAAACTGTTTTTT,CATSRDGRTGGEKLFF
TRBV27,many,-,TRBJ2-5,TGTGCCAGCAGTCCTATAGCGGAGACGGCAAAAGAGACCCAGTACTTC,CASSPIAETAKETQYF
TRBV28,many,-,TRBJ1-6,TGTGCCACCCGGGTGGGGGGTTCAGCCCTCCACTTT,CATRVGGSALHF
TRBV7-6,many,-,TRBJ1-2,TGTGCCAGCAGCTTAGTAGGCAGAACCCCTAACTATGGCTACACCTTC,CASSLVGRTPNYGYTF
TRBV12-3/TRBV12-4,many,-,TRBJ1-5,TGTGCCAGCAGCCCTGGAGGGGGAGAAAATCAGCCCCAGCATTTT,CASSPGGGENQPQHF
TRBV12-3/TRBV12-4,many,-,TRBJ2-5,TGTGCCAGCAGCCGTCAAAGGGCACGCGAGACCCAGTACTTC,CASSRQRARETQYF
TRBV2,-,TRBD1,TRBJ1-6,TGTGCCAGCAACTCGGGACAGGGGAGAGCTTCACCCCTCCACTTT,CASNSGQGRASPLHF
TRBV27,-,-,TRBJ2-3,TGTGCCTCCAGGGGGCTAGCGGGCACAGATACGCAGTATTTT,CASRGLAGTDTQYF
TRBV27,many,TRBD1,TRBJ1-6,TGTGCCAGCAGTCCCCGAAAACTACAGGGGAGCTCCTATAATTCACCCCTCCACTTT,CASSPRKLQGSSYNSPLHF
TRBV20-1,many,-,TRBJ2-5,TGCGTTAGCGGCAGGCAAGAGACCCAGTACTTC,CVSGRQETQYF
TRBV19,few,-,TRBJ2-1,TGTGCCAGTAGTATCCAATCGGGGGTTTTATATGAGCAGTTCTTC,CASSIQSGVLYEQFF
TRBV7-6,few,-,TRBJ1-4,TGTGCCAGCAGCTTAGACCCGGGTGGTGAAAAACTGTTTTTT,CASSLDPGGEKLFF
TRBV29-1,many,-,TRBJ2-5,TGCAGCGTTGAAATGCGACAGCAAGAGACCCAGTACTTC,CSVEMRQQETQYF
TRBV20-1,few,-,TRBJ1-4,TGCAGTGCTAGAAATACACTCAATGGGGCAACTAATGAAAAACTGTTTTTT,CSARNTLNGATNEKLFF
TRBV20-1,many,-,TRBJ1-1,TGCAGTGCTAGAGGCGGGGGGAGTCCCACTGAAGCTTTCTTT,CSARGGGSPTEAFF
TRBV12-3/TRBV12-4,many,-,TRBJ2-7,TGTGCCAGCAGTTTGGGATGGAGGCCGGGGGATAGCTCCTACGAGCAGTACTTC,CASSLGWRPGDSSYEQYF
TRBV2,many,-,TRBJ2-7,TGTGCCAGCAGTGAAGGCAGCAAGCAGTACTTC,CASSEGSKQYF
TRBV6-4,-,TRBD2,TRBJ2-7,TGTGCCAGCAGTGAACTAGCGGAGGGCGGATCCTACGAGCAGTACTTC,CASSELAEGGSYEQYF
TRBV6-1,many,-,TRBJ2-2,TGTGCCAGCAGTTACCGGGGACCTAACACCGGGGAGCTGTTTTTT,CASSYRGPNTGELFF
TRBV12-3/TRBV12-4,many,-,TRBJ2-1,TGTGCCAGCAGATCCGGGACCTTATACAATGAGCAGTTCTTC,CASRSGTLYNEQFF